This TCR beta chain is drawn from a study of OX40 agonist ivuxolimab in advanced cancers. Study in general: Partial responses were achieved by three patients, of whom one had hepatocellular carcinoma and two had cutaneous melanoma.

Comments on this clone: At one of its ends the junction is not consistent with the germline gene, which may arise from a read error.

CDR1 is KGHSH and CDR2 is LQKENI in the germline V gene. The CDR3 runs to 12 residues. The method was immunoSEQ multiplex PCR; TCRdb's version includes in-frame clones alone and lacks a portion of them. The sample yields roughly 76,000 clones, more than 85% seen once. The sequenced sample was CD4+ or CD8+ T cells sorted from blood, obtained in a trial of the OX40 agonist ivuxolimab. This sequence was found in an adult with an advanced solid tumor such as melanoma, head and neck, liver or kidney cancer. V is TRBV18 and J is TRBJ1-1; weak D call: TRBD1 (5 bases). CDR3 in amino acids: CASSPLTDGGIF. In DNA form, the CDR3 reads TGTGCCAGCTCACCCCTGACAGACGGAGGGATCTTT.